Described below is a single TCR beta chain sequence and its context. In the authors' workflow: Estimates of nucleated cell counts were drawn from the amplification of reference gene primers. The method was immunoSEQ multiplex PCR; TCRdb's version includes in-frame clones alone and lacks a portion of them. Clone size and V and J calls were adopted from that table, with D and trimming inferred from the DNA. The sample contains roughly 64,000 clones, 90% of which appear only once. The record originates from a study of blood T cell repertoires in COVID-19. Sequenced material: peripheral blood. This clonotype was sampled from an elderly woman with active COVID-19.

This chain's CDR3 is CASSLSPGTSGRAGTQYF. The CDR3 DNA sequence: TGTGCCAGCAGTCTTAGTCCCGGGACTAGCGGGAGGGCCGGAACGCAGTATTTT. The V gene is TRBV2, the J gene TRBJ2-3, with 16 bases matching TRBD2. CDR1 and CDR2 from the germline V gene are SNHLY and FYNNEI. V dropped 5 bases and J dropped 9; count of bases not matched to a gene: 14. The CDR3 is 18 residues long.